Listed below are T cell receptor beta chains from one sample, sequenced in a study of identical twins. In TCRdb, the 5' RACE reads were re-called with MiXCR into one record per CDR3 protein. The profile shows around 470,000 distinct CDR3 sequences, 14% of them singletons. These data were also filed under a second study, of yellow fever vaccine responses in identical twins.

What was sequenced was CD4+ T cells sorted from blood. All receptors derive from a woman between 18 and 29 years old in good health. Both conserved end residues are part of each CDR3. The D gene is left open where the match is weak. Expanded clones are given a class, and other clones once, few, many or no size at all.

j_call | v_call | clone_size | d_call | cdr3_nt | cdr3_aa
TRBJ2-7 | TRBV24-1 | few | TRBD1 | TGTGCCACCCAGTTTCCAGGGGGCTTAAACTACGAGCAGTACTTC | CATQFPGGLNYEQYF
TRBJ2-7 | TRBV28 | . | . | TGTGCCAGCTCCCAGCGCGGGCGTGTAACCTACGAGCAGTACTTC | CASSQRGRVTYEQYF
TRBJ2-1 | TRBV3-1 | many | TRBD2 | TGTGCCAGCAGCCAAGTTTCTGGGGAACTAGCGGGAGTTCGCAATGAGCAGTTCTTC | CASSQVSGELAGVRNEQFF
TRBJ2-3 | TRBV20-1 | few | TRBD2 | TGCAGTGCTAGACCGCTAGCGGCTTTTCCGGCAAGTACGCAGTATTTT | CSARPLAAFPASTQYF
TRBJ2-1 | TRBV4-3 | few | . | TGCGCCAGCAGCCAAGCAGGTGGGGTGCAGTTCTTC | CASSQAGGVQFF
TRBJ2-7 | TRBV15 | few | TRBD2 | TGTGCCACCAGCAGAGATTCGCTAGCGGGAGTAGGCGAGCAGTACTTC | CATSRDSLAGVGEQYF
TRBJ1-1 | TRBV19 | . | . | TGTGCCAGTAGTGACTTTAGGACAGTGAACGCTGAAGCTTTCTTT | CASSDFRTVNAEAFF
TRBJ2-3 | TRBV5-1 | few | . | TGCGCCAGCAGCTCCCGACAGGGCACAGATACGCAGTATTTT | CASSSRQGTDTQYF
TRBJ2-3 | TRBV10-1 | few | . | TGCGCCAGCAGTGAGGGGACGGCAACGCAGTATTTT | CASSEGTATQYF
TRBJ2-6 | TRBV6-2/TRBV6-3 | . | TRBD1 | TGTGCCAGCAGTTATGGGGGACAGGGATTTAGCTCTGGGGCCAACGTCCTGACTTTC | CASSYGGQGFSSGANVLTF
TRBJ2-4 | TRBV4-3 | . | . | TGCGCCAGCAGCCAAGAAGCAGAGGGGGCGGGAGGTAGGGCCAAAAACATTCAGTACTTC | CASSQEAEGAGGRAKNIQYF
TRBJ2-1 | TRBV5-1 | many | . | TGCGCCAGCAGCTTTGGATCAGAGCCCCGGGCTGAGCAGTTCTTC | CASSFGSEPRAEQFF
TRBJ2-5 | TRBV12-3/TRBV12-4 | . | . | TGTGCCAGCAGTTTCGACAGCCAAGAGACCCAGTACTTC | CASSFDSQETQYF
TRBJ2-5 | TRBV5-1 | few | . | TGCGCCAGCAGCTTGCCCGGGGGCAAGGAGACCCAGTACTTC | CASSLPGGKETQYF
TRBJ2-7 | TRBV21-1 | . | . | TGTGCCAGCAGCAAAGGCACTAGCGGAGCCTACGAGCAGTACTTC | CASSKGTSGAYEQYF
TRBJ2-7 | TRBV7-9 | . | . | TGTGCCAGCAGCCATTCGACCGGGGAGCAGTACTTC | CASSHSTGEQYF
TRBJ2-3 | TRBV18 | once | . | TGTGCCAGCTCACCGATGATGTTCCCAGATACGCAGTATTTT | CASSPMMFPDTQYF
TRBJ2-7 | TRBV6-1 | . | TRBD1 | TGTGCCAGCAGGACTGGACAGGCCTACGAGCAGTACTTC | CASRTGQAYEQYF
TRBJ2-1 | TRBV25-1 | few | TRBD2 | TGTGCCAGCAGTGAATATGGTAGCGGGGTGAGCTCCTACAATGAGCAGTTCTTC | CASSEYGSGVSSYNEQFF
TRBJ2-3 | TRBV18 | . | . | TGTGCCAGCTCACCACCGAGGCAGGGAGAAGATACGCAGTATTTT | CASSPPRQGEDTQYF
TRBJ2-3 | TRBV11-2 | few | TRBD2 | TGTGCCAGCAGCTACGTGGGGGGGTGGCGGGAGAACGAGTTGGCAGATACGCAGTATTTT | CASSYVGGWRENELADTQYF
TRBJ2-7 | TRBV27 | . | . | TGTGCCAGTCCGAGAAGGTCATTCTACGAGCAGTACTTC | CASPRRSFYEQYF
TRBJ1-6 | TRBV6-6 | few | . | TGTGCCAGCAAACGGTCCGATTCACCCCTCCACTTT | CASKRSDSPLHF
TRBJ2-1 | TRBV12-3/TRBV12-4 | few | TRBD1 | TGTGCCAGCAGTTTAGTCGCAGGGGGCACTGAGCAGTTCTTC | CASSLVAGGTEQFF
TRBJ2-1 | TRBV27 | few | TRBD1 | TGTGCCAGCAGTTCAGCAAGGACAGGGGGGGCAATGAATGAGCAGTTCTTC | CASSSARTGGAMNEQFF
TRBJ2-7 | TRBV7-9 | few | TRBD2 | TGTGCCAGCAGCCGACAGGGGACTAGCGGTCCCTACGAGCAGTACTTC | CASSRQGTSGPYEQYF